This T cell receptor (beta chain) was sequenced for a study of T cell clonality in common variable immunodeficiency. TCRdb keeps only in-frame clones here, not all; method: immunoSEQ multiplex PCR. The sample includes 40,000 to 45,000 clones, none of them occurring once. This clone showed up many times. The observed sequence ends 3 residues before the CDR3 terminus, with the missing tail filled in from the germline J gene. Germline values: CDR1 KGHSH, CDR2 LQKENI. Losses at the gene ends were 0 bases for V and 6 bases for J; bases not matched to a gene: 3. The CDR3 runs 15 residues. This receptor was obtained from a person between 18 and 75 years old in good health. This chain uses TRBV18 with TRBJ2-1, with 9 bases matching TRBD2. What was sequenced was peripheral blood mononuclear cells. Here the CDR3 reads CASSPPLRGGNEQFF. CDR3 DNA, as far as it was read: TGTGCCAGCTCACCACCGTTGCGGGGGGGCAATGAG.